The 24 T cell receptor beta chains listed next were all sequenced from one sample in a study of cytomegalovirus exposure and HLA in healthy donors. It was with 60 Vbeta and 13 Jbeta primers that the PCR ran. Some clones are missing from TCRdb's copy, which holds only in-frame ones; the method was immunoSEQ multiplex PCR. The sample yields about 150,000 clones, over 70% seen once. The sequenced sample was PBMCs. Receptors were obtained from a woman aged 50 to 65 in good health and CMV-seropositive.

V and J are TRBV11-2 and TRBJ1-1; possibly TRBD1 for D (6 bases). This CDR3 region has 13 residues. The germline V and J ends were trimmed by 5 bases and 1 base, with 8 bases remaining between them. In germline, CDR1 is SGHAT, CDR2 FQNNGV. The CDR3 spells CASSPGQNTEAFF. CDR3 bases: TGTGCCAGCAGCCCGGGACAGAACACTGAAGCTTTCTTT.

This clone was picked up a small number of times. This chain uses TRBV4-2 with TRBJ2-1; 8 nucleotides agree with TRBD1. Germline CDR1 is LGHNA and CDR2 is YNFKEQ. The CDR3 runs to 16 residues. Trimming cost V 0 bases and J 3 bases; bases outside gene matches: 4. The DNA of the CDR3 is TGTGCCAGCAGCCAAGATCGGGGACAGGTCTACAATGAGCAGTTCTTC. As protein: CASSQDRGQVYNEQFF.

The genes are TRBV27 and TRBJ2-2; D remains ambiguous. Trimming pared 8 bases from V and 4 bases from J, leaving 23 bases between. The length of the CDR3 is 17 residues. CDR1 is MNHEY and CDR2 is SMNVEV in the germline V gene (reference sequence). The CDR3 reads CASGTLARVRSTGELFF. The CDR3 region has the DNA TGTGCCAGCGGTACTTTAGCTAGAGTTCGTTCCACCGGGGAGCTGTTTTTT.

In its sample, this clone was seen a few times. The genes are TRBV2 and TRBJ2-2; 7 nucleotides match TRBD1. V was clipped by 5 bases and J by 6 bases; unmatched bases: 6. Germline V lookup: CDR1 SNHLY, CDR2 FYNNEI. The CDR3 extends over 14 amino acids. The CDR3 is CASSYRGRAGELFF. The CDR3 bases are TGTGCCAGCAGTTACAGGGGACGTGCCGGGGAGCTGTTTTTT.

This rearrangement joins TRBV7-6 to TRBJ2-5; TRBD1 might be the D (6 bases). Germline CDR1 and CDR2: SGHVS and FNYEAQ. V was trimmed by 0 bases and J by 4 bases, leaving 6 bases between them. The length of the CDR3 is 13 residues. CDR3 nucleotides: TGTGCCAGCAGCTTAGCAGGGGGAGAGACCCAGTACTTC. It encodes CASSLAGGETQYF.

Concerning this clone: An end of the junction does not agree with germline; a read error may underlie this. Other DNA sequences in the sample encode the same CDR3. V is TRBV9 and J is TRBJ1-2, with 8 bases that match TRBD1. There are 17 residues in the CDR3. Germline CDR1 SGDLS, CDR2 YYNGEE. The CDR3, as DNA: TGTGCCAGCAGCGTAGGCTGGGGTCGGACAGGGTCCTATGGCTACACCTTT. Translation gives CASSVGWGRTGSYGYTF.

The CDR3 sequence is CASSYSQAGVWNEQFF. Here the CDR3 DNA reads TGTGCCAGCAGTTACTCCCAAGCGGGGGTTTGGAATGAGCAGTTCTTC. The rearrangement joins TRBV6-5 to TRBJ2-1, with 8 positions matching TRBD2. V shed 0 bases, J shed 7 bases, and the junction held 8 bases outside the gene matches. The CDR3 has 16 amino acids. Germline V gives CDR1 MNHEY, CDR2 SVGAGI.

The chain combines TRBV29-1 with TRBJ1-1, with 8 bases aligning to TRBD1. Trimming cost V 6 bases and J 3 bases; bases outside gene matches: 6. The CDR3 length is 13 residues. Germline values: CDR1 SQVTM, CDR2 ANQGSEA. Here the CDR3 reads CSVRTGWDTEAFF. CDR3 in DNA: TGCAGCGTACGGACAGGGTGGGACACTGAAGCTTTCTTT.

The rearrangement uses TRBV4-3 and TRBJ2-3, with TRBD2 identical over 13 bases. The CDR3 is made up of 17 amino acids. V shed 2 bases and J 4 bases; nucleotides not matched to a gene: 6. Germline-derived CDR1 and CDR2 are LGHNA and YSLEER. The CDR3 loop reads CASSQQLLAGGADTQYF. The DNA for the CDR3 is TGCGCCAGCAGCCAACAATTACTAGCGGGAGGGGCAGATACGCAGTATTTT.

This chain links TRBV6-5 with TRBJ1-1, with 7 bases lining up with TRBD1. The V gene end was trimmed by 7 bases and the J gene end by 11 bases; junction bases not matched to a gene: 19. Germline lookup yields CDR1 MNHEY and CDR2 SVGAGI. This CDR3 region has 15 residues. The CDR3 region has the DNA TGTGCCAGCACCCCTCCGGGACAGAGAACTGGTTGGGCTTTCTTT. This translates into CASTPPGQRTGWAFF.

The genes are TRBV4-3 and TRBJ1-1, with 7 bases that match TRBD1. The germline V gene has CDR1 LGHNA and CDR2 YSLEER. The CDR3 is 14 amino acids. V lost 4 bases to trimming and J lost 11 bases; unmatched junction nucleotides: 13. CDR3 sequence reads: CASSRIDRDPWAFF. The DNA of the CDR3 is TGCGCCAGCAGCCGGATCGACAGGGACCCCTGGGCTTTCTTT.

The rearrangement links TRBV28 to TRBJ2-7; D unresolved. Trimming took 2 bases from V and 7 from J, leaving 15 bases between them. The CDR3 totals 14 residues. The germline gives CDR1 MDHEN, CDR2 SYDVKM. DNA of the CDR3: TGTGCCAGCAGTTTAGCGGCGCACGGTAAGGAGCAGTACTTC. It codes for CASSLAAHGKEQYF.

The CDR3 sequence: CASSPTLAALSTDTQYF. For the CDR3, the DNA is TGTGCCAGCTCACCTACTCTAGCGGCTTTGAGCACAGATACGCAGTATTTT. The chain employs TRBV18 and TRBJ2-3, with 7 bases aligning to TRBD2. Germline CDR1 and CDR2: KGHSH and LQKENI. The CDR3 covers 17 residues. V gave up 3 bases and J gave up 0 bases; unmatched junction bases: 9.

V usage is TRBV6-5 and J usage is TRBJ2-7; weak D call: TRBD2 (5 bases). Per the germline V gene, CDR1 is MNHEY and CDR2 is SVGAGI. Deletions cut 1 base from V and 7 bases from J, with 11 bases between. The CDR3 spans 13 residues. The CDR3 sequence is CASSYLGREEQYF. The CDR3 coding sequence is TGTGCCAGCAGTTACTTAGGTCGGGAAGAGCAGTACTTC.

The V call is TRBV30, the J call TRBJ1-1; D ambiguous. This CDR3 spans 14 amino acids. In germline, CDR1 is GTSNPN, CDR2 SVGIG (reference sequence). V dropped 3 bases and J dropped 1 base, with 12 bases sitting between them. The chain's CDR3 is CAWRALARNTEAFF. In nucleotides, the CDR3 is TGTGCCTGGAGGGCCCTGGCTAGGAACACTGAAGCTTTCTTT.

This chain connects TRBV7-9 to TRBJ1-5, with TRBD1 as a possible D gene (5 bases). Trimming stripped 3 bases from V and 3 bases from J, with 9 bases between. The germline gives CDR1 SEHNR, CDR2 FQNEAQ (reference sequence). The CDR3 is 14 residues long. This chain's CDR3 is CASSFGGFNQPQHF. CDR3 coding DNA: TGTGCCAGCAGCTTCGGGGGTTTCAATCAGCCCCAGCATTTT.

The chain carries TRBV19 and TRBJ1-5; D might be TRBD1 (6 bases). The CDR3 is 21 residues long. From germline, CDR1 is LNHDA and CDR2 SQIVND (reference sequence). The V end lost 1 base, the J end lost 0 bases, and 25 bases lay between the germline ends. CDR3: CASSIGIGRMDGGNSNQPQHF. CDR3 coding DNA: TGTGCCAGTAGTATAGGGATCGGACGGATGGATGGGGGCAATAGCAATCAGCCCCAGCATTTT.

The rearrangement uses TRBV2 and TRBJ1-5; TRBD1 matches 10 bases. The CDR3 spans 15 residues. V shed 4 bases, J shed 2 bases, and the junction held 2 bases outside the gene matches. The germline V gene encodes CDR1 SNHLY and CDR2 FYNNEI. CDR3 DNA sequence: TGTGCCAGCAGTGGTGGGACAGGGGGCAATCAGCCCCAGCATTTT. This translates into CASSGGTGGNQPQHF.

The table lists this clone with a count of one. The chain links TRBV5-6 to TRBJ1-1, with 12 bases identical to TRBD1. The V segment lost 4 bases and the J segment 6 bases; nucleotides outside the gene matches: 10. The V gene's germline CDR1 is SGHDT and CDR2 YYEEEE. This CDR3 is built from 16 residues. In DNA form, the CDR3 reads TGTGCCAGCAGCCCCGGGACAGGGGGCGGTGTGTCTGAAGCTTTCTTT. Translation: CASSPGTGGGVSEAFF.

This chain links TRBV10-3 with TRBJ1-1, with TRBD1 matching over 7 bases. From germline, CDR1 is ENHRY and CDR2 SYGVKD. With 6 bases clipped from V and 1 base from J, the junction kept 2 bases outside the gene matches. This CDR3 has 13 amino acids. The CDR3 region is CAISRDRNTEAFF. The CDR3 DNA follows: TGTGCCATCAGCCGGGACAGGAACACTGAAGCTTTCTTT.

V and J are TRBV28 and TRBJ2-3; 12 nucleotides agree with TRBD2. The CDR3 loop spans 18 amino acids. Germline trimming cut 3 bases from V and 3 bases from J; bases unmatched to any gene: 10. Germline-derived CDR1 and CDR2 are MDHEN and SYDVKM. CDR3 coding DNA: TGTGCCAGCAGTTTGGGAGGACTAGCGGGACCGGGAACAGATACGCAGTATTTT. Protein sequence: CASSLGGLAGPGTDTQYF.

Comments on this clone: Its ends do not fully match the called genes, so a read error is possible. This rearrangement joins TRBV11-2 to TRBJ2-6; tentatively, D is TRBD1 (5 bases). Germline lookup yields CDR1 SGHAT and CDR2 FQNNGV. CDR3 size: 17 residues. In DNA form, the CDR3 reads TGTGCCAGCAGCTTAAGACCTACAGGCTCTGGGGCCAACGGCCTGACTTTC. Translated: CASSLRPTGSGANGLTF.

J is TRBJ2-7 and V is TRBV30, with TRBD2 identical over 8 bases. The CDR3 length is 15 residues. Germline lookup yields CDR1 GTSNPN and CDR2 SVGIG (reference sequence). J gave up 6 bases and V 2 bases, and 12 bases lay outside the gene matches. This CDR3 reads CAWSPKWGSGVEQYF. The CDR3 nucleotides are TGTGCCTGGAGTCCCAAGTGGGGTAGCGGGGTCGAGCAGTACTTC.

The gene calls are TRBV14 and TRBJ1-1; 7 nucleotides align to TRBD1. CDR3 length equals 15 residues. The V segment lost 4 bases and the J segment 1 base; nucleotides outside the gene matches: 6. Germline-derived CDR1 and CDR2 are SGHDN and FVKESK. In DNA, the CDR3 is TGTGCCAGCAGCCGTTTGGGACAGCCGAACACTGAAGCTTTCTTT. This encodes CASSRLGQPNTEAFF.